The rows below give T cell receptor beta chains drawn from one sample of a study of blood T cell repertoires in COVID-19. Data came from immunoSEQ multiplex PCR; TCRdb stores just in-frame clones and leaves some out. Found here are 200,000 to 300,000 clones, around 81% of them singletons; the top ten hold around 6.8%. Sequencing was carried out using peripheral blood. These receptors all come from a woman in her sixties or seventies with active or convalescent COVID-19. Each CDR3 is given with its conserved first and last residue. The D gene is left open where the match is weak. Clone size is shown for a subset of rows, as once, few, many or a class of expanded clone.

d_call	clone_size	j_call	v_call	cdr3_aa	cdr3_nt
TRBD1	.	TRBJ2-5	TRBV19	CASSRDRQGKETQYF	TGTGCCAGTAGCAGAGATAGACAGGGTAAAGAGACCCAGTACTTC
.	.	TRBJ2-1	TRBV5-1	CASSLSGQSSYNEQFF	TGCGCCAGCAGCTTGAGCGGCCAGAGCTCCTACAATGAGCAGTTCTTC
.	.	TRBJ1-4	TRBV2	CASSELGQFEKLFF	TGTGCCAGCAGTGAGTTGGGACAATTCGAAAAACTGTTTTTT
.	few	TRBJ1-2	TRBV3-1/TRBV3-2	CASSQVGSTNYGYTF	TGTGCCAGCAGCCAAGTTGGCAGTACCAACTATGGCTACACCTTC
.	.	TRBJ2-3	TRBV5-1	CASSLGGAGRVDTQYF	TGCGCCAGCAGCCTAGGGGGGGCAGGTCGTGTCGATACGCAGTATTTT
TRBD2	.	TRBJ2-7	TRBV3-1/TRBV3-2	CASSRTSGSRYEQYF	TGTGCCAGCAGTCGAACTAGCGGGAGCAGGTACGAGCAGTACTTC
.	.	TRBJ2-1	TRBV20-1	CSAETYNEQFF	TGCAGTGCTGAGACCTACAATGAGCAGTTCTTC
TRBD1	once	TRBJ1-3	TRBV11-3	CASSLEGTDRGSFGNTIYF	TGTGCCAGCAGCTTAGAAGGCACCGACAGGGGCAGTTTCGGAAACACCATATATTTT
.	.	TRBJ2-5	TRBV28	CASSSPEQGYAPEETQYF	TGTGCCAGCAGCTCGCCGGAACAGGGTTACGCTCCAGAAGAGACCCAGTACTTC
.	.	TRBJ2-2	TRBV5-1	CASNGENTGELFF	TGCGCCAGCAACGGAGAGAACACCGGGGAGCTGTTTTTT
.	.	TRBJ1-1	TRBV28	CASRGADNMNTEAFF	TGTGCCAGCAGGGGGGCAGACAATATGAACACTGAAGCTTTCTTT
TRBD1	.	TRBJ2-1	TRBV27	CASSSGTGGYNEQFF	TGTGCCAGCAGTTCAGGGACAGGGGGATACAATGAGCAGTTCTTC
.	.	TRBJ2-3	TRBV11-2	CASSPRRREQYF	TGTGCCAGCAGCCCACGGAGGCGGGAGCAGTATTTT
.	once	TRBJ2-3	TRBV5-1	CASSLEAADTQYF	TGCGCCAGCAGCTTAGAAGCGGCAGATACGCAGTATTTT